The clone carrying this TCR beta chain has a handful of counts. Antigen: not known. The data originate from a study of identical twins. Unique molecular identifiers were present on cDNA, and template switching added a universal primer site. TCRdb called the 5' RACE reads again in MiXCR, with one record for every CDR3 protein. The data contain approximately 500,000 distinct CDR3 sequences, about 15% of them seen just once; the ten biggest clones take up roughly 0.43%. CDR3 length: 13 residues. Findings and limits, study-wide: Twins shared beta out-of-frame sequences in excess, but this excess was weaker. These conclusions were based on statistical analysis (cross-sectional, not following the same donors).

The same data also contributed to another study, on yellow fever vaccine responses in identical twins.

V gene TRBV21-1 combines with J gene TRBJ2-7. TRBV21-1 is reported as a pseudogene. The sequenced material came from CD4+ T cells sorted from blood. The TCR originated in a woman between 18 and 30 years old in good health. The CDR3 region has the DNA TGTGCCAGCAGCAAAGTCTGGGTAGGCGAGCAGTACTTC. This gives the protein CASSKVWVGEQYF.